These 30 T cell receptor beta chains originate from one sample sequenced in a study of T cells in Graves' hyperthyroidism and ophthalmopathy. Template material for amplifying TCR beta CDR3 regions consisted of RNA transcripts. Primed by the HTBI set, a first-round RT-PCR was run on the TCR CDR3. One entry per CDR3 protein, called by TCRdb with MiXCR from the multiplex PCR reads. The data show roughly 180,000 distinct CDR3 sequences, 15% to 20% seen once. The sequenced sample consisted of blood. Source of these receptors: a woman between 50 and 59 years old with Graves' hyperthyroidism.

This clonotype was recorded many times. The rearrangement joins TRBV29-1 to TRBJ1-2; D uncertain. This CDR3 is 12 amino acids long. Looked up from germline, CDR1 is SQVTM and CDR2 is ANQGSEA. Trimming stripped 4 bases from V and 2 bases from J, with 8 bases between. The CDR3 nucleotides are TGCAGCGTTGGCAGCCGAAACTATGGCTACACCTTC. It encodes CSVGSRNYGYTF.

This clonotype was detected ten times or more. The genes are TRBV25-1 and TRBJ1-2; TRBD1 matches at 10 bases. This CDR3 has 14 amino acids. Unmatched junction bases numbered 9, after V lost 7 bases and J lost 7 bases. CDR1 is MGHDK and CDR2 is SYGVNS in the germline V gene. CDR3 bases: TGTGCCAGCAATCGACAGGGGGCTGGGAGTGGCTACACCTTC. As protein: CASNRQGAGSGYTF.

This clonotype appeared a few times. The chain recombines TRBV4-1 with TRBJ1-1; D gene ambiguous. V was trimmed by 1 base and J by 0 bases, leaving 9 bases between them. The length of the CDR3 is 15 residues. The germline CDR1 and CDR2 sequences are MGHRA and YSYEKL. The CDR3 sequence is CASSQGDSLNTEAFF. The CDR3 DNA reads TGCGCCAGCAGCCAAGGCGATAGTTTGAACACTGAAGCTTTCTTT.

The sample holds a few counts of this clonotype. A much larger clone differs from this one at a single base, so this may be a read error. The genes are TRBV7-9 and TRBJ2-1; 7 bases fit TRBD2. Germline assignment: CDR1 SEHNR and CDR2 FQNEAQ (reference sequence). There are 16 residues in the CDR3. DNA of the CDR3: TGTGCCAGCAGCCCCGCCGGGGGGTGGTCCTACAATGAGCCGTTCTTC. Its translation: CASSPAGGWSYNEPFF.

At least ten counts were recorded for this clonotype. The chain has TRBV6-1 and TRBJ2-1; the D gene is possibly TRBD1 (5 bases). The CDR3 consists of 12 residues. Trimming took off 8 bases at V and 4 bases at J, with 9 bases between the two ends. Germline V gene lookup returns CDR1 MNHNS and CDR2 SASEGT. CDR3 amino acids: CASGAGYNEQFF. The CDR3 DNA reads as TGTGCCAGCGGGGCAGGTTACAATGAGCAGTTCTTC.

This clonotype was seen many times. The chain recombines TRBV4-1 with TRBJ2-5; tentatively, D is TRBD1 (5 bases). CDR3 length: 15 residues. Per germline, CDR1 MGHRA and CDR2 YSYEKL. V lost 0 bases, J lost 4 bases, and 12 bases lay in between. This CDR3 reads CASSQDPVGPETQYF. The CDR3 nucleotides are TGCGCCAGCAGCCAAGATCCGGTGGGGCCAGAGACCCAGTACTTC.

Only a few counts were recorded for this clonotype. The rearrangement joins TRBV3-1 to TRBJ2-1, with TRBD2 identical over 9 bases. V shed 0 bases and J 8 bases; nucleotides not matched to a gene: 14. The CDR3 has 18 amino acids. Germline loops: CDR1 LGHDT, CDR2 YNNKEL (reference sequence). CDR3 region: CASSQDRSSGEGQDEQFF. CDR3 coding DNA: TGTGCCAGCAGCCAAGATCGTTCTAGCGGGGAAGGTCAAGATGAGCAGTTCTTC.

The sample holds many counts of this clonotype. V gene TRBV7-3 combines with J gene TRBJ2-6; no firm D call. Germline V gives CDR1 SGHTA, CDR2 FQGTGA. This CDR3 is 13 amino acids long. The V end lost 3 bases, the J end lost 2 bases, and 2 bases lay between the germline ends. CDR3 in DNA: TGTGCCAGCAGCTTTCCTGGGGCCAACGTCCTGACTTTC. Translated: CASSFPGANVLTF.

This clonotype was picked up many times. The chain joins TRBV15 to TRBJ2-7, with a weak D call TRBD2 (6 bases). The germline V and J ends were trimmed by 3 bases and 5 bases, with 14 bases remaining between them. The CDR3 length is 14 residues. Germline V CDR1 and CDR2: LNHNV, YYDKDF (reference sequence). CDR3 DNA sequence: TGTGCCACCAGCAGCACCGGGAGCATTCACGAGCAGTACTTC. It encodes CATSSTGSIHEQYF.

The V call is TRBV6-2 or TRBV6-3, the J call TRBJ2-7; TRBD2 matches 11 bases. CDR3 size: 15 residues. After removal of 4 bases from V and 3 bases from J, the junction contained 5 bases not matched to a gene. Germline V lookup: CDR1 MNHEY, CDR2 SVGEGT. CDR3 protein: CASSLTSGDLYEQYF. The CDR3 DNA sequence: TGTGCCAGCAGTTTGACTAGCGGGGATCTCTACGAGCAGTACTTC.

This clonotype was counted many times. The CDR3 reads CASGLRGQPQHF. DNA for the CDR3: TGTGCCAGCGGCCTAAGGGGGCAGCCCCAGCATTTT. This chain uses TRBV27 with TRBJ1-5; a possible D gene is TRBD1 (6 bases). CDR1 MNHEY and CDR2 SMNVEV come from the germline V gene (reference sequence). The CDR3 consists of 12 residues. V was clipped by 8 bases and J by 7 bases, with 12 bases between them.

This clonotype was detected many times. The rearrangement links TRBV7-2 to TRBJ2-1; the D gene is possibly TRBD1 (6 bases). The V end was cut by 4 bases, the J end by 9 bases, with 10 bases between. The CDR3 sequence is 12 residues long. CDR1 and CDR2 (germline): SGHTA, FQGNSA. The DNA of the CDR3 is TGTGCCAGCAGCTCCCAGGGGATTGAGCAGTTCTTC. This gives the protein CASSSQGIEQFF.

This clonotype has at least ten counts. The V call is TRBV7-9, the J call TRBJ2-3; TRBD1 might be the D (7 bases). V was clipped by 3 bases and J by 10 bases, with 11 bases between them. Germline CDR1 and CDR2: SEHNR and FQNEAQ (reference sequence). CDR3 length: 12 residues. Here the CDR3 reads CASSFTGDSQYF. The CDR3 coding sequence is TGTGCCAGCAGCTTTACAGGGGACTCGCAGTATTTT.

The chain links TRBV4-1 to TRBJ2-7; D unresolved. Trimming removed 0 bases at V and 3 bases at J, with 12 bases between. In germline, CDR1 is MGHRA, CDR2 YSYEKL. The CDR3 contains 15 residues. The chain's CDR3 is CASSQEVRSHYEQYF. The CDR3 DNA reads as TGCGCCAGCAGCCAAGAAGTCAGGAGCCACTACGAGCAGTACTTC.

The chain employs TRBV4-1 and TRBJ2-6, with 7 bases that match TRBD1. Germline V gives CDR1 MGHRA, CDR2 YSYEKL. The CDR3 runs 16 residues. Trimming cost V 2 bases and J 2 bases; bases outside gene matches: 3. In DNA form, the CDR3 reads TGCGCCAGCAGCCAAAGGGGGCAGGCTGGGGCCAACGTCCTGACTTTC. Translation: CASSQRGQAGANVLTF.

Concerning this clonotype: This may stem from a read error, because a much larger clone lies one nucleotide away. The chain recombines TRBV20-1 with TRBJ2-5, with 12 bases matching TRBD1. The CDR3 is 14 amino acids. Germline V CDR1 and CDR2: DFQATT, SNEGSKA (reference sequence). The junction had 6 bases not matched to a gene; V was cut back by 6 bases and J by 4 bases. This CDR3 is CSAAGQGARETQYF. The DNA for the CDR3 is TGCAGTGCGGCGGGACAGGGGGCGAGAGAGACCCAGTACTTC.

Notes on this clonotype: A read error may produce the germline difference seen at one junction end. The rearrangement links TRBV15 to TRBJ2-5, with D unclear. This CDR3 has 15 residues. The germline V gene encodes CDR1 LNHNV and CDR2 YYDKDF (reference sequence). The CDR3: CATSRDYSSTAFVHF. In DNA form, the CDR3 reads TGTGCCACCAGCAGAGATTACAGCTCCACGGCATTTGTTCACTTC.

This clonotype has ten or more counts. The chain employs TRBV6-1 and TRBJ1-2; tentative D call: TRBD1 (6 bases). Germline CDR1 reads MNHNS; CDR2 reads SASEGT. This CDR3 contains 14 residues. Trimming pared 5 bases from V and 6 bases from J, leaving 16 bases between. The CDR3 DNA reads as TGTGCCAGCAGTCCTCTGGGGCAGGGGAATGGCTACACCTTC. Translated, it gives CASSPLGQGNGYTF.

The chain combines TRBV20-1 with TRBJ2-3, with a tentative D call TRBD1 (6 bases). CDR1 and CDR2 from the germline V gene are DFQATT and SNEGSKA (reference sequence). V was trimmed by 6 bases and J by 1 base, leaving 8 bases between them. The CDR3 loop spans 12 amino acids. This CDR3 is CSARTGTDTQYF. CDR3 nucleotide sequence: TGCAGTGCCCGGACAGGCACAGATACGCAGTATTTT.

This clonotype has ten or more counts. The chain recombines TRBV28 with TRBJ2-6; weak D call: TRBD2 (5 bases). Per the germline V gene, CDR1 is MDHEN and CDR2 is SYDVKM. The CDR3 contains 16 residues. Trimming shortened V by 6 bases and J by 0 bases, and 12 bases separated the two germline ends. The DNA for the CDR3 is TGTGCCAGCAGCCCGGGGTTCGCCTCTGGGGCCAACGTCCTGACTTTC. This encodes CASSPGFASGANVLTF.

This clonotype turned up a few times. This CDR3 fails to terminate in the conserved phenylalanine or tryptophan, so it likely reflects a read error. The J gene is TRBJ2-7, the V gene TRBV7-3, with D uncertain. The CDR3 sequence is 14 residues long. V lost 0 bases, J lost 0 bases, and 6 bases lay in between. Germline V gene data show CDR1 as SGHTA and CDR2 as FQGTGA. In nucleotides, the CDR3 is TGTGCCAGCAGCTTAACGGGCGGCTCCTACGAGCAGTACCTC. It encodes CASSLTGGSYEQYL.

There are many counts of this clonotype. The chain joins TRBV9 to TRBJ1-1, with D unclear. The CDR3 spans 14 residues. V was cut by 0 bases and J by 8 bases, with 14 bases left in between. Germline V gene lookup returns CDR1 SGDLS and CDR2 YYNGEE. The CDR3 coding sequence is TGTGCCAGCAGCGTAGCTTACGGGATTCTGGAAGCTTTCTTT. Its translation: CASSVAYGILEAFF.

The sample holds many counts of this clonotype. V is TRBV12-3 or TRBV12-4 and J is TRBJ1-1, with 7 bases matching TRBD1. The CDR3 consists of 15 residues. The V and J ends lost 6 bases and 1 base, in that order; junction bases with no gene match: 8. The DNA for the CDR3 is TGTGCCAGCAGCCCAGCCAGGGGGAAGAACACTGAAGCTTTCTTT. Protein: CASSPARGKNTEAFF.

This clonotype was seen many times. The chain links TRBV18 to TRBJ2-5; D is ambiguous. V lost 2 bases, J lost 5 bases, and 12 bases lay in between. From germline, CDR1 is KGHSH and CDR2 LQKENI. This CDR3 comprises 14 residues. CDR3 amino acids: CASSPSTTDETQYF. CDR3 DNA: TGTGCCAGCTCACCAAGCACTACCGATGAGACCCAGTACTTC.

Ten or more counts support this clonotype. The V gene is TRBV6-1, the J gene TRBJ1-2; 7 nucleotides align to TRBD1. The CDR3 is 17 residues long. The germline V gene encodes CDR1 MNHNS and CDR2 SASEGT. V was pared by 7 bases and J by 4 bases, with 18 bases of the junction left unmatched. The CDR3 region is CASTQGGGVGYGYGYTF. DNA for the CDR3: TGTGCCAGCACCCAGGGGGGCGGGGTTGGCTATGGCTATGGCTACACCTTC.

In this sample, this clonotype turned up many times. V is TRBV19 and J is TRBJ1-1; D uncertain. The CDR3 sequence is 13 residues long. In germline, CDR1 is LNHDA, CDR2 SQIVND (reference sequence). V lost 6 bases and J 2 bases, leaving 10 bases between the germline ends. CDR3 DNA sequence: TGTGCCAGTAGATTGGTGCTTAACACTGAAGCTTTCTTT. Protein: CASRLVLNTEAFF.

The sample holds many counts of this clonotype. The chain's CDR3 is CASSFPGGVDTGELFF. The CDR3 DNA reads TGCGCCAGCAGCTTTCCAGGGGGCGTAGACACCGGGGAGCTGTTTTTT. This rearrangement joins TRBV5-1 to TRBJ2-2, with TRBD1 matching over 8 bases. Germline CDR1 SGHRS, CDR2 YFSETQ. The V gene end was trimmed by 2 bases and the J gene end by 3 bases; junction bases not matched to a gene: 6. The CDR3 consists of 16 residues.

This clonotype has ten or more counts. The V call is TRBV20-1, the J call TRBJ2-7; 7 bases agree with TRBD1. CDR1 and CDR2 from the germline V gene are DFQATT and SNEGSKA (reference sequence). V lost 6 bases and J lost 3; bases outside the gene matches: 5. The CDR3 loop spans 12 amino acids. Here the CDR3 DNA reads TGCAGTGCAACCCGGGACAGCTACGAGCAGTACTTC. Translating it yields CSATRDSYEQYF.

This clonotype was detected ten times or more. The V call is TRBV29-1, the J call TRBJ1-2, with a possible D match to TRBD1 (6 bases). The length of the CDR3 is 13 residues. V dropped 0 bases and J dropped 7 bases, with 12 bases sitting between them. Germline V gene sequence: CDR1 SQVTM, CDR2 ANQGSEA. CDR3 in amino acids: CSVEDWTAPGYTF. CDR3 DNA sequence: TGCAGCGTTGAAGACTGGACAGCTCCTGGCTACACCTTC.

Many counts were recorded for this clonotype. The chain uses TRBV19 and TRBJ2-3, with TRBD2 matching 10 bases. Germline trimming cut 6 bases from V and 2 bases from J; bases unmatched to any gene: 14. Germline V gene data show CDR1 as LNHDA and CDR2 as SQIVND (reference sequence). This CDR3 has 18 amino acids. The CDR3 here is CASSQGLAAVLNTDTQYF. The CDR3 DNA reads TGTGCCAGTAGCCAAGGACTAGCGGCTGTTCTAAACACAGATACGCAGTATTTT.